This T cell receptor (beta chain) is drawn from a study of T cell changes during pregnancy in multiple sclerosis. CDR1 and CDR2 from the germline V gene are GTSNPN and SVGIG (reference sequence). Trimming removed 8 bases from V and 4 bases from J; junction bases left unmatched: 8. CDR3 size: 13 residues. Sequencing was performed with immunoSEQ multiplex PCR; in TCRdb, only in-frame clones are kept and a portion is missing. The data contain 25,000 to 30,000 clones, 85% of them singletons. The source material was CD8+ T cells from peripheral blood mononuclear cells, sampled after pregnancy. This TCR came from a female donor with multiple sclerosis, enrolled in a pregnancy study. The gene calls are TRBV30 and TRBJ1-5; 7 positions match TRBD1. The DNA of the CDR3 is TGTGCCGGAGGGGTCAGGGGGAATCAGCCCCAGCATTTT. It encodes CAGGVRGNQPQHF.